The source of this TCR beta chain is a study of blood T cell repertoires in COVID-19. Looking at the study overall: Researchers got acute and convalescent COVID-19 samples from the United States, Italy and Spain. T cells, B-cell-depleted T cells, or PBMCs provided the cDNA or gDNA that served as material.

TCRdb's copy holds only in-frame clones and misses some; the assay was immunoSEQ multiplex PCR. Of more than 65,000 clones in the sample, roughly 77% were seen once. The receptor's source is a woman between 65 and 79 years old with acute or convalescent COVID-19. The sequenced sample was peripheral blood.

CDR3 nucleotide sequence: TGTGCCAGTAGTATTACCGGGGGTACTAATGAAAAACTGTTTTTT. It yields the protein CASSITGGTNEKLFF. The V call is TRBV19, the J call TRBJ1-4; TRBD1 might be the D (5 bases). V lost 3 bases, J lost 2 bases, and 10 bases lay in between. Germline assignment: CDR1 LNHDA and CDR2 SQIVND (reference sequence). The CDR3 has 15 residues.